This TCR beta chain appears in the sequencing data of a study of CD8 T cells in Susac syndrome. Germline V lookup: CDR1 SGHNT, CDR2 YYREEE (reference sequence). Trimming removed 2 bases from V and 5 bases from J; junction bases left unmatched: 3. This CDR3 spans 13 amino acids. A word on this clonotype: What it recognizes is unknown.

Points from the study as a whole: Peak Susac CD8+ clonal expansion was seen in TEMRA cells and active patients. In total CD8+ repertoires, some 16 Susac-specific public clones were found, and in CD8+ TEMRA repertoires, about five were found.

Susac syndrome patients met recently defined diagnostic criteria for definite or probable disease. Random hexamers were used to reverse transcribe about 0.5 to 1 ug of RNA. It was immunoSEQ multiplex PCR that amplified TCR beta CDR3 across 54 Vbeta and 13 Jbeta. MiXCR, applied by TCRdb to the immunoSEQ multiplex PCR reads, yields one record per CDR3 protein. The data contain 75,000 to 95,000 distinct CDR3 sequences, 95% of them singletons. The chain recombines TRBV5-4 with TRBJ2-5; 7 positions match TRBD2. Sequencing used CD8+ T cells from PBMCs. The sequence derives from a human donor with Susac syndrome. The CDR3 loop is CASSFFGGETQYF. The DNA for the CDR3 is TGTGCCAGCAGCTTTTTCGGGGGGGAGACCCAGTACTTC.